The rows below give T cell receptor beta chains drawn from one sample of a study of blood T cell repertoires in COVID-19. Libraries were prepared by immunoSEQ multiplex PCR; TCRdb keeps only in-frame clonotypes and omits some of them. The sample contains about 170,000 clones, about 86% of which appear only once. The sequenced sample consisted of peripheral blood. The receptor source for this set is a human donor with acute or convalescent COVID-19. The donor label of this sample is uncertain. Each CDR3 is given with its conserved first and last residue. The order of the fields is J gene, D gene, clone size, V gene, CDR3 DNA, CDR3 protein. D genes are given only for firm matches. Only some rows state a clone size, as once, few, many or a class for expanded clones.

J gene: TRBJ2-1; D gene: TRBD2; clone size: NA; V gene: TRBV7-9; CDR3 DNA: TGTGCCTCCGATGTTCCGGGAGCGGGAAGCTCCTACAATGAGCAGTTCTTC; CDR3 protein: CASDVPGAGSSYNEQFF
J gene: TRBJ1-5; D gene: TRBD1; clone size: NA; V gene: TRBV19; CDR3 DNA: TGTGCCAGTAGTCCCGGCCCGACAGGGCTAATCAGCAATCAGCCCCAGCATTTT; CDR3 protein: CASSPGPTGLISNQPQHF
J gene: TRBJ2-7; D gene: NA; clone size: NA; V gene: TRBV5-8; CDR3 DNA: TGTGCCAGCTCCCTTGTGGCCAGGTCCTACGAGCAGTACTTC; CDR3 protein: CASSLVARSYEQYF
J gene: TRBJ1-2; D gene: NA; clone size: NA; V gene: TRBV3-1/TRBV3-2; CDR3 DNA: TGTGCCAGCAGCCATAACAGGGAAGGCTACACCTTC; CDR3 protein: CASSHNREGYTF
J gene: TRBJ2-1; D gene: TRBD2; clone size: NA; V gene: TRBV19; CDR3 DNA: TGTGCCAGTAGTGCCCCGGGCGGGAGCTGGAATGAGCAGTTCTTC; CDR3 protein: CASSAPGGSWNEQFF
J gene: TRBJ1-1; D gene: TRBD1; clone size: NA; V gene: TRBV12-3/TRBV12-4; CDR3 DNA: TGTGCCAGCGGGACAGGGGTAAACACTGAAGCTTTCTTT; CDR3 protein: CASGTGVNTEAFF
J gene: TRBJ1-2; D gene: NA; clone size: NA; V gene: TRBV4-1; CDR3 DNA: TGCGCCAGCAGCCAAATTGGGGGAGGGGTCAGCTATGGCTACACCTTC; CDR3 protein: CASSQIGGGVSYGYTF
J gene: TRBJ2-2; D gene: NA; clone size: NA; V gene: TRBV28; CDR3 DNA: TGTGCCAGCAGCCCTCAGGACACCGGGGAGCTGTTTTTT; CDR3 protein: CASSPQDTGELFF
J gene: TRBJ2-7; D gene: TRBD1; clone size: NA; V gene: TRBV7-8; CDR3 DNA: TGTGCCAGCAGGGGGACAGGCCGGATATACGAGCAGTACTTC; CDR3 protein: CASRGTGRIYEQYF
J gene: TRBJ2-1; D gene: TRBD2; clone size: NA; V gene: TRBV6-5; CDR3 DNA: TGTGCCAGCAGGGGAGCGGGGGGGCCCTACAATGAGCAGTTCTTC; CDR3 protein: CASRGAGGPYNEQFF
J gene: TRBJ2-5; D gene: NA; clone size: NA; V gene: TRBV20-1; CDR3 DNA: TGCAGTGGGGGGCATGAGACCCAGTACTTC; CDR3 protein: CSGGHETQYF
J gene: TRBJ1-3; D gene: NA; clone size: NA; V gene: TRBV6-5; CDR3 DNA: TGTGCCAGCAGTTTCTCGAGCTCTGGAAACACCATATATTTT; CDR3 protein: CASSFSSSGNTIYF
J gene: TRBJ1-2; D gene: NA; clone size: once; V gene: TRBV19; CDR3 DNA: TGTGCCAGTAGTATGGGTGACAACCGCTATGGCTACACCTTC; CDR3 protein: CASSMGDNRYGYTF
J gene: TRBJ1-5; D gene: NA; clone size: NA; V gene: TRBV19; CDR3 DNA: TGTGCCAGTAGTGACCCTCAGGGTAATCAGCCCCAGCATTTT; CDR3 protein: CASSDPQGNQPQHF